These 22 T cell receptor beta chains came from one sample sequenced in a study of blood T cell repertoires in COVID-19. Method: immunoSEQ multiplex PCR; TCRdb's copy keeps in-frame clones and lacks some. The top ten clones hold approximately 9.1% of a sample with 200,000 to 300,000 clones, 70% to 85% of them seen once. Source material: peripheral blood. These receptors came from a man of 80 years or more with acute or convalescent COVID-19.

CDR3 bases: TGCGCCAGCAGCACAGGGGGGAACACTGAAGCTTTCTTT. Its translation: CASSTGGNTEAFF. The chain combines TRBV5-1 with TRBJ1-1; 8 bases are a match to TRBD1. The CDR3 runs to 13 residues. The germline V gene has CDR1 SGHRS and CDR2 YFSETQ. J lost 1 base, V lost 4 bases, and 0 bases had no gene match.

The chain combines TRBV5-1 with TRBJ1-2; no reliable D call. Looked up from germline, CDR1 is SGHRS and CDR2 is YFSETQ. This CDR3 has 12 amino acids. The germline V and J ends were trimmed by 0 bases and 14 bases, with 14 bases remaining between them. CDR3 coding DNA: TGCGCCAGCAGCTTGGCCGGGAGCGTTGGGACCTTC. Translated: CASSLAGSVGTF.

The genes are TRBV9 and TRBJ1-2, with TRBD1 identical over 7 bases. J gave up 8 bases and V 4 bases, and 14 bases lay outside the gene matches. Germline CDR1 and CDR2: SGDLS and YYNGEE. This CDR3 is 15 amino acids long. CDR3 nucleotide sequence: TGTGCCAGCAGCCAACGACAGGGCATAGGGGGAGGCTACACCTTC. The encoded protein is CASSQRQGIGGGYTF.

The V and J genes are TRBV7-3 and TRBJ2-3; the match to TRBD1 covers 8 bases. The junction had 3 bases not matched to a gene; V was cut back by 2 bases and J by 5 bases. This CDR3 comprises 14 residues. CDR1 and CDR2 (germline): SGHTA, FQGTGA. CDR3: CASSLQGAVDTQYF. For the CDR3, the DNA is TGTGCCAGCAGCTTACAGGGGGCCGTAGATACGCAGTATTTT.

This clone appeared a few times. This chain links TRBV27 with TRBJ1-5, with 7 nucleotides matching TRBD1. In germline, CDR1 is MNHEY, CDR2 SMNVEV (reference sequence). This CDR3 spans 14 amino acids. With 6 bases clipped from V and 0 bases from J, the junction kept 2 bases outside the gene matches. The CDR3 nucleotides are TGTGCCAGCAGACAGGGGTATAGCAATCAGCCCCAGCATTTT. Translation: CASRQGYSNQPQHF.

The chain carries TRBV28 and TRBJ2-7; 7 bases line up with TRBD1. The trim removed 11 bases at V and 9 bases at J, leaving 13 bases unmatched. The CDR3 runs to 12 residues. CDR1 and CDR2 from the germline V gene are MDHEN and SYDVKM. CDR3 protein: CASGTARTGQYF. The CDR3 DNA follows: TGTGCCTCAGGGACAGCACGTACGGGGCAGTACTTC.

The V and J genes are TRBV14 and TRBJ2-5, with D tentatively TRBD2 (6 bases). The CDR3 is made up of 15 amino acids. Germline CDR1 and CDR2: SGHDN and FVKESK. Trimming shortened V by 5 bases and J by 9 bases, and 22 bases separated the two germline ends. The CDR3 DNA follows: TGTGCCAGCAGCGTGTCGCGGGGCGGAGTTTCGGCCCAGTACTTC. Amino acids: CASSVSRGGVSAQYF.

The J gene is TRBJ1-6, the V gene TRBV5-1; 8 bases agree with TRBD1. The CDR3 extends over 16 amino acids. V shed 0 bases and J 4 bases; nucleotides not matched to a gene: 3. In germline, CDR1 is SGHRS, CDR2 YFSETQ. The CDR3 coding sequence is TGCGCCAGCAGCTTGGGGCGGACAGGGTATAATTCACCCCTCCACTTT. This translates into CASSLGRTGYNSPLHF.

This sequence joins TRBV10-3 and TRBJ1-6; the D is unclear. The germline V gene encodes CDR1 ENHRY and CDR2 SYGVKD. CDR3 size: 14 residues. The germline V and J ends were trimmed by 8 bases and 7 bases, with 15 bases remaining between them. The DNA for the CDR3 is TGTGCCATCGGGTCCCTGACGGGAAATTCACCCCTCCACTTT. Its translation: CAIGSLTGNSPLHF.

The rearrangement uses TRBV5-5 and TRBJ1-1, with 9 bases that match TRBD1. This CDR3 is built from 16 residues. The germline CDR1 and CDR2 sequences are SGHKS and YYEKEE (reference sequence). V gave up 0 bases and J gave up 3 bases; unmatched junction bases: 6. CDR3 amino acids: CASSLDAGQGYTEAFF. The CDR3 DNA reads as TGTGCCAGCAGCTTGGACGCGGGACAGGGATACACTGAAGCTTTCTTT.

This clone was seen only a few times. This chain's CDR3 is CASTTRAGGSETQYF. CDR3 sequence (DNA): TGTGCCAGCACCACCCGGGCAGGGGGGTCTGAGACCCAGTACTTC. V usage is TRBV7-9 and J usage is TRBJ2-5; D perhaps matches TRBD1 (7 bases). The length of the CDR3 is 15 residues. V was shortened by 7 bases and J by 5 bases, with 20 bases between the two germline ends. Per germline, CDR1 SEHNR and CDR2 FQNEAQ (reference sequence).

This sequence joins TRBV5-1 and TRBJ2-7; a possible D gene is TRBD1 (6 bases). Trimming removed 0 bases at V and 6 bases at J, with 13 bases between. The CDR3 consists of 14 residues. The germline V gene encodes CDR1 SGHRS and CDR2 YFSETQ. The CDR3 DNA reads as TGCGCCAGCAGCTTGGCCAGGGGAACGGGCGAGCAGTACTTC. This translates into CASSLARGTGEQYF. The full variable domain, in which reference TRBV5-1 and TRBJ2-7 provide the parts outside the CDR3, is KAGVTQTPRYLIKTRGQQVTLSCSPISGHRSVSWYQQTPGQGLQFLFEYFSETQRNKGNFPGRFSGRQFSNSRSEMNVSTLELGDSALYLCASSLARGTGEQYFGPGTRLTVT.

The DNA for the CDR3 is TGTGCCAGCAGCCCAGCGGTCGGGGGAGAGACCCAGTACTTC. Amino acids: CASSPAVGGETQYF. V and J are TRBV25-1 and TRBJ2-5; a possible D gene is TRBD2 (6 bases). The CDR3 consists of 14 residues. Trimming left V 6 bases short and J 4 bases short, with 15 bases between. Per the germline V gene, CDR1 is MGHDK and CDR2 is SYGVNS.

The J gene is TRBJ2-2, the V gene TRBV10-2; the D gene is possibly TRBD1 (6 bases). This CDR3 is built from 15 residues. Trimming left V 1 base short and J 3 bases short, with 9 bases between. Germline CDR1 and CDR2: WSHSY and SAAADI. In nucleotides, the CDR3 is TGCGCCAGCAGTGAGTGGGGGCAGGACACCGGGGAGCTGTTTTTT. Its translation is CASSEWGQDTGELFF.

The rearrangement joins TRBV27 to TRBJ1-5; TRBD1 might be the D (5 bases). From germline, CDR1 is MNHEY and CDR2 SMNVEV (reference sequence). This CDR3 spans 14 amino acids. V was shortened by 4 bases and J by 0 bases, with 7 bases between the two germline ends. CDR3: CASSSDSSNQPQHF. The CDR3 DNA sequence: TGTGCCAGCAGTTCCGACAGTAGCAATCAGCCCCAGCATTTT.

V is TRBV9 and J is TRBJ2-3; 7 bases agree with TRBD2. CDR3 length equals 13 residues. Trimming cost V 10 bases and J 2 bases; bases outside gene matches: 7. Germline assignment: CDR1 SGDLS and CDR2 YYNGEE. The CDR3 bases are TGTGCCTCAAACCGGGACTACACAGATACGCAGTATTTT. As protein: CASNRDYTDTQYF.

This rearrangement joins TRBV19 to TRBJ1-1; possible D gene TRBD1, 6 bases. Trimming cost V 5 bases and J 0 bases, with 13 bases left between them. From germline, CDR1 is LNHDA and CDR2 SQIVND (reference sequence). This CDR3 has 15 amino acids. CDR3 in amino acids: CASSGPGQLNTEAFF. The CDR3 coding sequence is TGTGCCAGTAGTGGCCCGGGACAATTGAACACTGAAGCTTTCTTT.

V and J are TRBV12-5 and TRBJ2-5, with a tentative D call TRBD2 (5 bases). Per the germline V gene, CDR1 is LGHNT and CDR2 is FRNRAP. This CDR3 has 15 amino acids. Trimming took off 0 bases at V and 5 bases at J, with 13 bases between the two ends. CDR3 sequence: CASGLVCLAGETQYF. The DNA for the CDR3 is TGTGCTAGTGGTTTGGTTTGCCTAGCTGGGGAGACCCAGTACTTC.

The rearrangement links TRBV5-5 to TRBJ1-6, with TRBD1 matching 7 bases. Germline assignment: CDR1 SGHKS and CDR2 YYEKEE (reference sequence). The CDR3 contains 15 residues. V shed 4 bases and J 7 bases; nucleotides not matched to a gene: 8. The CDR3 loop is CASSLSGTVNSPLHF. The CDR3 coding sequence is TGTGCCAGCAGCCTGAGTGGGACAGTCAATTCACCCCTCCACTTT.

V and J are TRBV19 and TRBJ1-5; a possible D gene is TRBD1 (6 bases). CDR1 is LNHDA and CDR2 is SQIVND in the germline V gene (reference sequence). The CDR3 runs 15 residues. Trimming took 6 bases from V and 4 from J, leaving 16 bases between them. CDR3 nucleotides: TGTGCCAGTAGACTGAGGGGGGGTGCAAATCAGCCCCAGCATTTT. This sequence encodes CASRLRGGANQPQHF.

The table lists this clone with a few counts. Here the CDR3 DNA reads TGTGCCGTTGAGGAGGGAGTCCAAAATTCACCCCTCCACTTT. Encoded protein: CAVEEGVQNSPLHF. The V and J genes are TRBV30 and TRBJ1-6, with D uncertain. V lost 8 bases to trimming and J lost 7 bases, with 18 bases between them. Per the germline V gene, CDR1 is GTSNPN and CDR2 is SVGIG (reference sequence). The CDR3 runs to 14 residues. Filled out from reference TRBV30 and TRBJ1-6, the complete variable domain reads SQTIHQWPATLVQPVGSPLSLECTVEGTSNPNLYWYRQAAGRGLQLLFYSVGIGQISSEVPQNLSASRPQDRQFILSSKKLLLSDSGFYLCAVEEGVQNSPLHFGNGTRLTVT.

The chain uses TRBV28 and TRBJ1-2; D is uncertain. Looked up from germline, CDR1 is MDHEN and CDR2 is SYDVKM. The CDR3 has 14 amino acids. The V end was cut by 0 bases, the J end by 4 bases, with 9 bases between. The CDR3: CASSLWGGGYGYTF. The CDR3 DNA reads TGTGCCAGCAGTTTATGGGGTGGCGGCTATGGCTACACCTTC.